This T cell receptor (beta chain) came from a study of T cells after somatic rescue of genetic block. The method was immunoSEQ multiplex PCR; TCRdb's version includes in-frame clones alone and lacks a portion of them. This sample carries roughly 11,000 clones, 74% of them seen once, and the ten largest clones take around a fifth. Trimming stripped 3 bases from V and 5 bases from J, with 11 bases between. This CDR3 spans 13 amino acids. Per the germline V gene, CDR1 is SGHRS and CDR2 is YFSETQ. The clonotype comes from a boy aged 5-17 years. Specimen: peripheral blood mononuclear cells (PBMCs). The J gene is TRBJ2-5, the V gene TRBV5-1; a possible D gene is TRBD1 (6 bases). The CDR3 DNA follows: TGCGCCAGCAGCTCGCGGACAGTGGAGACCCAGTACTTC. Amino acids: CASSSRTVETQYF. Based on the CDR3 plus reference TRBV5-1 and TRBJ2-5, the full variable domain is KAGVTQTPRYLIKTRGQQVTLSCSPISGHRSVSWYQQTPGQGLQFLFEYFSETQRNKGNFPGRFSGRQFSNSRSEMNVSTLELGDSALYLCASSSRTVETQYFGPGTRLLVL.